This is a list of T cell receptor beta chains from one sample in a study of blood T cell repertoires in COVID-19. Produced via immunoSEQ multiplex PCR; TCRdb's table is partial and in-frame only. The sample has under 250,000 clones; over 70% are singletons. Material: peripheral blood. These receptors originate from a man aged 40-50 years with acute or convalescent COVID-19. CDR3s include the opening cysteine and the closing phenylalanine or tryptophan. The D gene is left open where the match is weak. Not every row has a clone size; where given, it reads once, few, many or a size class.

V	size	J	D	CDR3	DNA
TRBV15	once	TRBJ1-2	NA	CATSRTNNYGYTF	TGTGCCACCAGCAGGACTAATAACTATGGCTACACCTTC
TRBV18	NA	TRBJ1-1	NA	CASSDTGLVTEAFF	TGTGCCAGCTCAGACACAGGGCTGGTCACTGAAGCTTTCTTT
TRBV4-1	NA	TRBJ2-3	TRBD2	CASSQGLAEPFTDTQYF	TGCGCCAGCAGCCAAGGACTAGCGGAGCCTTTCACAGATACGCAGTATTTT
TRBV10-3	NA	TRBJ2-5	TRBD1	CAISAGTGARQETQYF	TGTGCCATCAGTGCGGGGACAGGGGCCCGACAAGAGACCCAGTACTTC
TRBV6-5	NA	TRBJ1-5	NA	CASTGEGNQPQHF	TGTGCCAGCACGGGTGAGGGCAATCAGCCCCAGCATTTT
TRBV27	NA	TRBJ2-7	NA	CASSPGRSYEQYF	TGTGCCAGCAGTCCAGGTCGCTCCTACGAGCAGTACTTC
TRBV6-5	NA	TRBJ1-1	NA	CASSYSTGGSTEAFF	TGTGCCAGCAGTTACTCGACGGGGGGGAGCACTGAAGCTTTCTTT
TRBV23-1	NA	TRBJ2-5	NA	CASSQRQGHEAGRAETQYF	TGCGCCAGCAGTCAACGACAGGGGCATGAAGCGGGAAGGGCAGAGACCCAGTACTTC
TRBV7-8	once	TRBJ2-1	NA	CASRNWRDNEQFF	TGTGCCAGCCGAAACTGGAGAGACAATGAGCAGTTCTTC
TRBV7-3	once	TRBJ2-3	NA	CASSFDSGGPQYF	TGTGCCAGCAGCTTTGATTCGGGGGGCCCGCAGTATTTT
TRBV10-3	NA	TRBJ1-6	NA	CAISLSDSPLHF	TGTGCCATCAGTCTCAGCGATTCACCCCTCCACTTT
TRBV4-1	NA	TRBJ1-2	NA	CASSQVGRGNYGYTF	TGCGCCAGCAGCCAAGTAGGACGGGGGAACTATGGCTACACCTTC
TRBV6-5	NA	TRBJ1-4	TRBD1	CASSYLTGGEKLFF	TGTGCCAGCAGTTACTTGACAGGGGGTGAAAAACTGTTTTTT
TRBV5-6	few	TRBJ1-1	TRBD1	CASSLTGGYTEAFF	TGTGCCAGCAGCTTGACAGGGGGATACACTGAAGCTTTCTTT
TRBV20-1	NA	TRBJ1-1	NA	CSASRFGENTEAFF	TGCAGTGCTAGTAGGTTCGGGGAGAACACTGAAGCTTTCTTT
TRBV6-1	NA	TRBJ2-3	TRBD2	CASSAPGTSGGRDTQYF	TGTGCCAGCAGTGCGCCCGGGACTAGCGGGGGGAGGGATACGCAGTATTTT
TRBV25-1	NA	TRBJ1-1	NA	CASSGGGWTEAFF	TGTGCCAGCAGTGGCGGAGGATGGACTGAAGCTTTCTTT
TRBV25-1	NA	TRBJ2-3	NA	CASTGDTDTQYF	TGTGCCAGCACCGGGGACACAGATACGCAGTATTTT
TRBV6-2/TRBV6-3	NA	TRBJ2-3	NA	CASSYSDTSPDTQYF	TGTGCCAGCAGTTACTCGGACACCAGCCCAGATACGCAGTATTTT
TRBV5-4	NA	TRBJ2-7	NA	CASSLSGSSYEQYF	TGTGCCAGCAGCTTAAGCGGAAGTTCCTACGAGCAGTACTTC
TRBV3-1/TRBV3-2	NA	TRBJ2-1	TRBD2	CASSLGLAGGNEQFF	TGTGCCAGCAGCCTTGGACTAGCGGGAGGCAATGAGCAGTTCTTC
TRBV6-5	once	TRBJ1-1	TRBD1	CASSGTGDTEAFF	TGTGCCAGCAGCGGGACAGGGGACACTGAAGCTTTCTTT
TRBV5-1	NA	TRBJ2-5	TRBD1	CASSLAGTGEETQYF	TGCGCCAGCAGCTTGGCCGGGACAGGAGAAGAGACCCAGTACTTC
TRBV7-9	NA	TRBJ2-5	TRBD2	CASSSGLAEETQYF	TGTGCCAGCAGCAGCGGACTAGCAGAAGAGACCCAGTACTTC
TRBV29-1	NA	TRBJ2-7	TRBD1	CSVARTGGNNEQYF	TGCAGCGTTGCCCGGACAGGGGGTAACAACGAGCAGTACTTC
TRBV29-1	NA	TRBJ1-1	TRBD1	CSVLPGQRNTEAFF	TGCAGCGTTCTTCCGGGACAGAGGAACACTGAAGCTTTCTTT
TRBV3-1/TRBV3-2	few	TRBJ1-1	NA	CASSHRGRKNTEAFF	TGTGCCAGCAGCCATCGTGGCAGAAAGAACACTGAAGCTTTCTTT
TRBV7-9	NA	TRBJ2-5	TRBD2	CASSLGASGGSQETQYF	TGTGCCAGCAGCTTAGGGGCTAGCGGGGGCTCCCAAGAGACCCAGTACTTC
TRBV2	NA	TRBJ2-7	TRBD2	CVRGLAGYEQYF	TGTGTTCGGGGGCTAGCGGGCTACGAGCAGTACTTC
TRBV21-1	NA	TRBJ2-1	NA	CASSKETLANNEQFF	TGTGCCAGCAGCAAAGAGACCCTAGCGAACAATGAGCAGTTCTTC
TRBV10-3	NA	TRBJ2-7	NA	CAISEPGYFSGYEQYF	TGTGCCATCAGTGAGCCGGGCTATTTTAGCGGCTACGAGCAGTACTTC
TRBV18	NA	TRBJ1-1	NA	CASSPLEGYTEAFF	TGTGCCAGCTCACCACTGGAGGGGTACACTGAAGCTTTCTTT
TRBV25-1	NA	TRBJ1-1	TRBD1	CASRTTGANTEAFF	TGTGCCAGCAGGACGACAGGGGCGAACACTGAAGCTTTCTTT
TRBV5-1	NA	TRBJ2-1	TRBD1	CASSLDLRGLRLGNEQFF	TGCGCCAGCAGCTTGGATCTCAGGGGGCTTCGTCTCGGTAATGAGCAGTTCTTC
TRBV4-2	NA	TRBJ1-5	NA	CASSQVAGAINQPQHF	TGTGCCAGCAGCCAAGTGGCAGGGGCAATCAATCAGCCCCAGCATTTT
TRBV11-2	once	TRBJ2-2	TRBD1	CASSLGTGHTGELFF	TGTGCCAGCAGCCTCGGGACAGGGCACACCGGGGAGCTGTTTTTT
TRBV27	NA	TRBJ2-1	NA	CASSPASKGQFF	TGTGCCAGCAGCCCCGCTAGCAAGGGGCAGTTCTTC
TRBV4-1	NA	TRBJ2-3	NA	CASSRAGDTQYF	TGCGCCAGCAGCCGAGCGGGAGATACGCAGTATTTT
TRBV5-1	NA	TRBJ1-1	NA	CASSLTGKDTEAFF	TGCGCCAGCAGCTTGACAGGGAAGGACACTGAAGCTTTCTTT
TRBV27	NA	TRBJ1-3	NA	CASSSGTSSQHTIYF	TGTGCCAGCAGTTCTGGGACATCCTCTCAGCACACCATATATTTT
TRBV10-3	NA	TRBJ2-7	NA	CAITADFSYEQYF	TGTGCCATCACCGCGGACTTCTCCTACGAGCAGTACTTC
TRBV2	NA	TRBJ2-5	NA	CASVEIGGETQYF	TGTGCCAGCGTTGAGATTGGGGGCGAGACCCAGTACTTC
TRBV7-9	NA	TRBJ2-1	TRBD2	CASSLRREGSYNEQFF	TGTGCCAGCAGCTTACGACGGGAGGGCTCCTACAATGAGCAGTTCTTC
TRBV30	NA	TRBJ2-1	TRBD2	CAWSPRLAGVLNEQFF	TGTGCCTGGAGTCCCCGACTAGCGGGAGTTTTGAATGAGCAGTTCTTC
TRBV7-9	NA	TRBJ1-1	TRBD1	CASSPPSGTGYTEAFF	TGTGCCAGCAGCCCCCCTTCCGGGACAGGGTACACTGAAGCTTTCTTT
TRBV2	many	TRBJ2-7	TRBD2	CASSSGAAGDYEQYF	TGTGCCAGCAGTTCAGGGGCAGCGGGAGACTACGAGCAGTACTTC
TRBV27	NA	TRBJ1-1	TRBD1	CASSLQGGSEAFF	TGTGCCAGCAGTTTACAGGGGGGATCGGAAGCTTTCTTT
TRBV5-1	NA	TRBJ1-1	TRBD1	CASRITQGAEGAFF	TGCGCCAGCCGCATAACACAGGGGGCTGAGGGAGCTTTCTTT
TRBV7-2	NA	TRBJ2-7	TRBD2	CASSLASRLAGGKREYF	TGTGCCAGCAGCTTAGCGTCCCGACTAGCGGGAGGTAAAAGAGAGTACTTC
TRBV6-5	NA	TRBJ2-2	NA	CASSYSGVRTGELFF	TGTGCCAGCAGTTACTCCGGGGTGAGAACCGGGGAGCTGTTTTTT
TRBV7-9	NA	TRBJ1-1	NA	CASSLAISNTEAFF	TGTGCCAGCAGCTTGGCCATCTCGAACACTGAAGCTTTCTTT
TRBV5-6	NA	TRBJ1-4	NA	CASSLVSRDTLFF	TGTGCCAGCAGCTTGGTTAGTCGGGACACGTTGTTTTTT
TRBV10-2	NA	TRBJ2-1	TRBD2	CASSEGFRGRAGSEQFF	TGCGCCAGCAGTGAAGGATTCCGGGGGAGGGCGGGGAGTGAGCAGTTCTTC
TRBV7-9	once	TRBJ1-1	TRBD1	CASIPPDRVEAFF	TGTGCCAGCATTCCCCCGGACAGGGTTGAAGCTTTCTTT
TRBV3-1/TRBV3-2	NA	TRBJ2-5	TRBD2	CASRQGGVGETQYF	TGTGCCAGCAGGCAGGGAGGGGTAGGAGAGACCCAGTACTTC
TRBV7-9	NA	TRBJ2-6	NA	CASSSGVVSGANVLTF	TGTGCCAGCAGCTCGGGAGTGGTCTCTGGGGCCAACGTCCTGACTTTC